The rows below give T cell receptor beta chains drawn from one sample of a study of blood T cells in healthy people across ages. TCRdb called the 5' RACE reads again in MiXCR, with one record for every CDR3 protein. The data contain about 970,000 distinct CDR3 sequences, roughly 51% of them seen just once; the ten biggest clones take up about 20%. Material: blood. These receptors came from a woman aged 55 to 70 in good health. Both conserved end residues are part of each CDR3. The D gene is left open where the match is weak. A clone size is listed for some rows: how often the clone was seen (once, few, many), or a class if it is expanded.

D	V	J	size	CDR3	DNA
.	TRBV7-2	TRBJ2-3	.	CASSFDGLSTDTQYF	TGTGCCAGCAGCTTTGATGGGCTGAGCACAGATACGCAGTATTTT
.	TRBV20-1	TRBJ2-7	.	CSARVQPSSYEQYF	TGCAGTGCTAGGGTCCAGCCCTCCTCCTACGAGCAGTACTTC
TRBD2	TRBV3-1	TRBJ2-5	.	CASTTSGRAGETQYF	TGTGCCAGCACCACTAGCGGGAGGGCCGGAGAGACCCAGTACTTC
.	TRBV20-1	TRBJ2-1	.	CSARDNGNEQFF	TGCAGTGCTAGAGATAACGGCAATGAGCAGTTCTTC
.	TRBV21-1	TRBJ2-3	few	CASSKVSGSRIDTQYF	TGTGCCAGCAGCAAAGTAAGCGGGAGCAGGATAGATACGCAGTATTTT
TRBD2	TRBV29-1	TRBJ2-1	few	CSAPLGLAGDEQFF	TGCAGCGCTCCACTTGGACTAGCGGGAGATGAGCAGTTCTTC
.	TRBV7-2	TRBJ2-3	.	CASSLSGGAPPDTQYF	TGTGCCAGCAGCCTAAGTGGGGGGGCCCCCCCAGATACGCAGTATTTT
.	TRBV29-1	TRBJ2-7	many	CSVSVGQGGREQYF	TGCAGCGTCAGTGTCGGGCAGGGGGGGCGCGAGCAGTACTTC
.	TRBV4-1	TRBJ2-5	.	CASSQSVEIAGKETQYF	TGCGCCAGCAGCCAATCGGTTGAGATTGCAGGGAAAGAGACCCAGTACTTC
.	TRBV2	TRBJ2-7	.	CASSVPYNEQYF	TGTGCCAGCAGTGTTCCCTACAATGAGCAGTACTTC
TRBD2	TRBV3-1	TRBJ2-5	.	CASSKRGAGDRETQYF	TGTGCCAGCAGCAAAAGGGGCGCGGGAGATAGGGAGACCCAGTACTTC
TRBD1	TRBV4-1	TRBJ1-1	.	CASSQPSRGLTEAFF	TGCGCCAGCAGCCAACCCAGCAGGGGGCTCACTGAAGCTTTCTTT
.	TRBV20-1	TRBJ2-5	few	CSASHRPEETQYF	TGCAGTGCTAGTCACCGCCCCGAAGAGACCCAGTACTTC
TRBD2	TRBV3-1	TRBJ2-3	.	CASTQGTSGRNTQYF	TGTGCCAGCACCCAAGGAACTAGCGGGAGAAATACGCAGTATTTT
.	TRBV7-2	TRBJ2-2	.	CATRLGKPNTGELFF	TGTGCCACCCGTCTGGGTAAACCCAACACCGGGGAGCTGTTTTTT
TRBD1	TRBV7-2	TRBJ1-2	.	CASSLPGQGIYGYTF	TGTGCCAGCAGCTTACCCGGACAGGGGATATATGGCTACACCTTC
.	TRBV27	TRBJ1-5	.	CASSPGDMGHQPQHF	TGTGCCAGCAGCCCCGGGGACATGGGGCACCAGCCCCAGCATTTT
TRBD1	TRBV30	TRBJ2-1	few	CAWSQIPGGKEQFF	TGTGCCTGGAGCCAGATCCCAGGGGGCAAGGAGCAGTTCTTC
TRBD1	TRBV5-6	TRBJ2-7	.	CASRRQGQNYEQYF	TGTGCCAGCAGGAGACAGGGACAGAACTACGAGCAGTACTTC
TRBD2	TRBV20-1	TRBJ2-1	.	CSARVRVAGVSYNEQFF	TGCAGTGCTAGAGTTAGGGTAGCGGGAGTGTCCTACAATGAGCAGTTCTTC
TRBD1	TRBV7-7	TRBJ2-5	few	CASSLSLQGETQYF	TGTGCCAGCAGCTTATCTCTACAGGGGGAGACCCAGTACTTC
.	TRBV20-1	TRBJ2-7	.	CSATGTPNTYEQYF	TGCAGTGCCACCGGGACACCCAACACCTACGAGCAGTACTTC
.	TRBV7-2	TRBJ1-5	few	CASTSQGSNQPQHF	TGTGCCAGCACCTCACAGGGCAGTAATCAGCCCCAGCATTTT
TRBD1	TRBV7-6	TRBJ2-7	few	CASSPGTVHYEQYF	TGTGCCAGCAGCCCAGGGACAGTACACTACGAGCAGTACTTC
.	TRBV7-2	TRBJ2-7	.	CASSTRRGSRENHEQYF	TGTGCCAGCAGCACCCGCCGGGGGAGTCGGGAGAACCACGAGCAGTACTTC
.	TRBV7-9	TRBJ2-7	few	CASSSNCEQYF	TGTGCCAGCAGCTCAAATTGCGAGCAGTACTTC
TRBD2	TRBV18	TRBJ2-5	.	CASSPNGREETQYF	TGTGCCAGCTCACCAAACGGGAGGGAAGAGACCCAGTACTTC
.	TRBV21-1	TRBJ2-7	few	CASSKRHYEQYF	TGTGCCAGCAGCAAAAGGCACTACGAGCAGTACTTC
TRBD2	TRBV27	TRBJ2-3	.	CASSLSWTSGRFGDTQYF	TGTGCCAGCAGTTTATCGTGGACTAGCGGGAGATTTGGAGATACGCAGTATTTT
TRBD1	TRBV7-7	TRBJ1-6	.	CASSRTGSSPLHF	TGTGCCAGCAGCCGGACAGGCTCCTCACCCCTCCACTTT
TRBD1	TRBV28	TRBJ1-2	.	CASSGVDGTVRPYGYTF	TGTGCCAGCAGTGGGGTGGATGGGACAGTCCGGCCCTATGGCTACACCTTC
.	TRBV27	TRBJ2-7	many	CASSLSGQSYEQYF	TGTGCCAGCAGCCTTAGCGGACAGTCCTACGAGCAGTACTTC
.	TRBV28	TRBJ1-2	.	CASSSRPGPSGGYTF	TGTGCCAGCAGTTCGAGACCAGGGCCGAGTGGTGGCTACACCTTC
TRBD1	TRBV12-3/TRBV12-4	TRBJ2-7	.	CASNRGTYEQYF	TGTGCCAGCAACAGGGGGACCTACGAGCAGTACTTC
TRBD2	TRBV7-9	TRBJ2-7	many	CASSPLGTSVYEQYF	TGTGCCAGCAGCCCACTCGGGACTAGTGTCTACGAGCAGTACTTC
TRBD2	TRBV4-3	TRBJ2-3	.	CASSPPLAGDTDTQYF	TGCGCCAGCAGCCCCCCACTAGCGGGGGACACAGATACGCAGTATTTT
TRBD2	TRBV6-2/TRBV6-3	TRBJ2-3	.	CASSTQAGGTDTQYF	TGTGCCAGCAGTACTCAAGCGGGAGGCACAGATACGCAGTATTTT
TRBD1	TRBV11-2	TRBJ1-6	.	CASSPLWVRQGHNSPLHF	TGTGCCAGCAGCCCCCTGTGGGTCCGACAGGGTCATAATTCACCCCTCCACTTT
.	TRBV10-3	TRBJ2-1	.	CALTFLHGNEQFF	TGTGCCCTCACCTTCTTACACGGAAATGAGCAGTTCTTC
TRBD1	TRBV20-1	TRBJ1-1	.	CSASSRTGGIEAFF	TGCAGTGCTAGTTCTCGGACAGGAGGAATTGAAGCTTTCTTT
.	TRBV7-3	TRBJ1-6	.	CASSRTGKDSPLHF	TGTGCCAGCAGCCGCACAGGGAAAGATTCACCCCTCCACTTT
TRBD1	TRBV11-2	TRBJ1-1	.	CASSLGTIRDRNTEAFF	TGTGCCAGCAGCTTAGGGACCATTCGGGACAGGAACACTGAAGCTTTCTTT
TRBD2	TRBV4-2	TRBJ2-3	few	CASGPAGEVTDTQYF	TGTGCCAGCGGACCAGCGGGAGAGGTGACAGATACGCAGTATTTT
.	TRBV7-8	TRBJ1-2	few	CASSASARGGYTF	TGTGCCAGCAGCGCCTCCGCCCGGGGTGGCTACACCTTC
.	TRBV5-1	TRBJ1-1	.	CASSLSGPEAFF	TGCGCCAGCAGCTTGTCGGGGCCCGAAGCTTTCTTT
.	TRBV3-1	TRBJ2-4	few	CASSQVGARGQYF	TGTGCCAGCAGCCAAGTAGGAGCCCGTGGCCAGTACTTC